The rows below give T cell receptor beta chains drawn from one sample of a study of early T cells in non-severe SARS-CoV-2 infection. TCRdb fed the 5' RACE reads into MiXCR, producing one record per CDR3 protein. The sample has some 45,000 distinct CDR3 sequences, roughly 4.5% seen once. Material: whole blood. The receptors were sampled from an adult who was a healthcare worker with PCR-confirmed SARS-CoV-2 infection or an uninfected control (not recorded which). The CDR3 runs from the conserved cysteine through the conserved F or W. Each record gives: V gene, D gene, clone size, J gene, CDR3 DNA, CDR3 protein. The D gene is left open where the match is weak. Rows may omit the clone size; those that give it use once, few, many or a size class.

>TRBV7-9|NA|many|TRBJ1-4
TGTGCCAGCAGCCCCCGAGACAGTGCCGAAAAACTGTTTTTT
CASSPRDSAEKLFF
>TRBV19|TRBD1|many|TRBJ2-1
TGTGCCAGTAGTGAACTGGGACAGAACGGAGCGGATGAGCAGTTCTTC
CASSELGQNGADEQFF
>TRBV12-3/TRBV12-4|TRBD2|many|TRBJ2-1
TGTGCCAGCAGTTTCCGGCGGGAGGAGAACAATGAGCAGTTCTTC
CASSFRREENNEQFF
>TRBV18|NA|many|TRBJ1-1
TGTGCCAGCTCACCCCCGGGGTCCACGGGGATCGCTGAAGCTTTCTTT
CASSPPGSTGIAEAFF
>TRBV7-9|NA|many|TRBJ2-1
TGTGCCAGCAGCTTAGCCTCCAGCTACAATGAGCAGTTCTTC
CASSLASSYNEQFF
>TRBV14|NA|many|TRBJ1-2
TGTGCCAGCAGCCAAGATGTGTCAGACCCTTATGGCTACACCTTC
CASSQDVSDPYGYTF
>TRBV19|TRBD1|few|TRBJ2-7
TGTGCCAGTAGTCCACAGGGGAGCTCCTACGAGCAGTACTTC
CASSPQGSSYEQYF
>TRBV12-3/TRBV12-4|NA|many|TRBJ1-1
TGTGCCAGCAGTTTAAGTCCGCTGAACACTGAAGCTTTCTTT
CASSLSPLNTEAFF
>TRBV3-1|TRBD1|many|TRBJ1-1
TGTGCCAGCAGCCCAGGACAGGGTGGCACTGAAGCTTTCTTT
CASSPGQGGTEAFF
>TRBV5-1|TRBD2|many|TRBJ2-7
TGCGCCAGCAGCCTGGAAGCGGGAAACTACGAGCAGTACTTC
CASSLEAGNYEQYF
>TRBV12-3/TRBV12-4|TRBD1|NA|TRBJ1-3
TGTGCCAGCAGTCAGGGACAGGGCCACACCATATATTTT
CASSQGQGHTIYF
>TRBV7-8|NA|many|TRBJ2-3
TGTGCCAGCAGCTTATTGGTGGCGGGGTACAGAAGCACAGATACGCAGTATTTT
CASSLLVAGYRSTDTQYF
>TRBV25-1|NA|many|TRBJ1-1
TGTGCCAGCAAGTCAGCTCCGATGAACACTGAAGCTTTCTTT
CASKSAPMNTEAFF
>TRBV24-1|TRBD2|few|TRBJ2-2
TGTGCCACCAGTGATTCACGACTAGCTGGGGCCGGGGAGCTGTTTTTT
CATSDSRLAGAGELFF
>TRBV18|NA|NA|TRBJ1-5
TGTGCCAGCTCACAGAGCCGGGGAAATCAGCCCCAGCATTTT
CASSQSRGNQPQHF
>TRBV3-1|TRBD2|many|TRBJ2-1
TGTGCCAGCAGCCAACTAGCGGGAGTCCTCGAGCAGTTCTTC
CASSQLAGVLEQFF
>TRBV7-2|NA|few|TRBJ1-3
TGTGCCAGCAGCTTAGATTCTAGTGGAAACACCATATATTTT
CASSLDSSGNTIYF
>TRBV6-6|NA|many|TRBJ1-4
TGTGCCAGCAGTTACTCGGGGGATGCAACTAATGAAAAACTGTTTTTT
CASSYSGDATNEKLFF
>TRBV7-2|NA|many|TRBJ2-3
TGTGCCAGCAGCCCGATTGGTCTGGATACGCAGTATTTT
CASSPIGLDTQYF
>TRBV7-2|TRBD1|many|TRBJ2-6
TGTGCCAGCAGCTTGGGACAGGGTCTAACTGGGGCCAACGTCCTGACTTTC
CASSLGQGLTGANVLTF
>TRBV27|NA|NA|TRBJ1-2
TGTGCCAGCAGTTTATCGGCCGGCCTAGGGGGCTACACCTTC
CASSLSAGLGGYTF
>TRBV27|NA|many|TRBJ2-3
TGTGCCAGCAGTTTACAGGGGAACGCAGATACGCAGTATTTT
CASSLQGNADTQYF
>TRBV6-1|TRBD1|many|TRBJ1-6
TGTGCCAGCAGTGGGTTCGGACAGGGATGGTCACCCCTCCACTTT
CASSGFGQGWSPLHF
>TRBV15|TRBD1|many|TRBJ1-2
TGTGCCACCAGCAGGAGTCTCGGACAGGGCGGCTATGGCTACACCTTC
CATSRSLGQGGYGYTF
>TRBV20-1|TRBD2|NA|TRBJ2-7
TGCAGTGCCAGCGGGGTTAGCGGGAACGAGCAGTACTTC
CSASGVSGNEQYF
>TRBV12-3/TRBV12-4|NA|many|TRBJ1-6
TGTGCCAGCAGTTGGACAGCCTCTAATTCACCCCTCCACTTT
CASSWTASNSPLHF
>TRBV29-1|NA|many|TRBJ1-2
TGCAGCGTTGAGGCCACAGTCTATGGCTACACCTTC
CSVEATVYGYTF
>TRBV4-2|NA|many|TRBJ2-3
TGTGCCAGCAGCCAAGAGCCAGGCACAGATACGCAGTATTTT
CASSQEPGTDTQYF
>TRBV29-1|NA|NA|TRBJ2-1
TGCAGCGTTGACCCCACAGGGGGGGCCTACAATGAGCAGTTCTTC
CSVDPTGGAYNEQFF
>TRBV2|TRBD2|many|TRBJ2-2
TGTGCCAGCAGTGACAGAGGGACTAGCGGGAAGTATAACACCGGGGAGCTGTTTTTT
CASSDRGTSGKYNTGELFF
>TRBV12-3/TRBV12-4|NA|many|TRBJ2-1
TGTGCCAGCGTGGTCGGGAGCCCTTCCTACAATGAGCAGTTCTTC
CASVVGSPSYNEQFF
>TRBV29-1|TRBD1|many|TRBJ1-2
TGCAGCGTTGCTAAGGGACAGGACTATGGCTACACCTTC
CSVAKGQDYGYTF
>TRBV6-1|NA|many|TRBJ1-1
TGTGCCAGCAGTGAAGCAGAGAACACTGAAGCTTTCTTT
CASSEAENTEAFF
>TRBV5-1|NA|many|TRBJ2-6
TGCGCCAGCAGCTTGAGGAACAGGGTCGGATCTGGGGCCAACGTCCTGACTTTC
CASSLRNRVGSGANVLTF
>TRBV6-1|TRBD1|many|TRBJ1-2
TGTGCCAGCAGTCCAAACCCGGGACAGTCTAACTATGGCTACACCTTC
CASSPNPGQSNYGYTF
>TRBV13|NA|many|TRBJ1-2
TGTGCCAGCAGCGCGGGGACGACGGGCCGACGCTATGGCTACACCTTC
CASSAGTTGRRYGYTF
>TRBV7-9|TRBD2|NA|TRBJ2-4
TGTGCCAGCAGCTATAATACCCCGAACGGACTAGGGGACAAAAACATTCAGTACTTC
CASSYNTPNGLGDKNIQYF
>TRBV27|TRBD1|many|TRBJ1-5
TGTGCCAGCAGGGGACAGCCAAATCAGCCCCAGCATTTT
CASRGQPNQPQHF
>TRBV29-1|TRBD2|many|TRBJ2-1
TGCAGCGCCCCGGGAGGGGCAGGGAACTACAATGAGCAGTTCTTC
CSAPGGAGNYNEQFF
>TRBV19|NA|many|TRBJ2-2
TGTGCCAGTAAGACCCGGGGCAAAGTGGGAACCGGGGAGCTGTTTTTT
CASKTRGKVGTGELFF